This T cell receptor beta chain derives from a study of T cell changes during pregnancy in multiple sclerosis. Germline V gives CDR1 SGHNT, CDR2 YYREEE (reference sequence). Trimming cost V 3 bases and J 10 bases; bases outside gene matches: 14. This CDR3 region has 15 residues. Sequencing used immunoSEQ multiplex PCR; TCRdb keeps in-frame clones, though not all of them. The sample gives around 100,000 clones, about 90% of which show up once; 1.5% to 2.5% is in the top ten. The sequence came from a female donor with multiple sclerosis, enrolled in a pregnancy study. This specimen was peripheral blood, taken after pregnancy. The V gene is TRBV5-4, the J gene TRBJ1-1, with TRBD1 matching over 8 bases. For the CDR3, the DNA is TGTGCCAGCAGCTCCACACGTATAGGGACAGGAGGAGCTTTCTTT. Protein product: CASSSTRIGTGGAFF.